Listed here are 18 T cell receptor beta chains from one sample, sequenced in a study of long-term antiretroviral therapy in people with HIV. An immunoSEQ assay, version v3.0, was performed at survey level. TCRdb's table, derived via immunoSEQ multiplex PCR, lists solely in-frame clones and lacks some. The table has some 9,700 clones, around 75% seen once. Sequencing was performed on unsorted PBMCs, taken 1.8 years before starting antiretroviral therapy. These receptors all come from a man in his forties with HIV.

The chain is built from TRBV29-1 and TRBJ2-7; a possible D gene is TRBD1 (6 bases). The CDR3 extends over 12 amino acids. The ends were cut back, 7 bases at V and 7 bases at J, with 17 bases in the middle. Germline V gives CDR1 SQVTM, CDR2 ANQGSEA. CDR3 loop: CSAEDSEWEQYF. CDR3 DNA: TGCAGCGCCGAGGACAGCGAGTGGGAGCAGTACTTC.

This clone was seen more than once but under ten times. The rearrangement links TRBV27 to TRBJ1-6, with TRBD1 matching 8 bases. With 2 bases clipped from V and 8 bases from J, the junction kept 5 bases outside the gene matches. The CDR3 covers 15 residues. Germline V gene sequence: CDR1 MNHEY, CDR2 SMNVEV (reference sequence). The CDR3 sequence: CASSLGEQGDSPLHF. The DNA for the CDR3 is TGTGCCAGCAGTTTAGGGGAACAGGGGGATTCACCCCTCCACTTT.

This rearrangement joins TRBV7-2 to TRBJ1-2; D not certain. Per the germline V gene, CDR1 is SGHTA and CDR2 is FQGNSA. This CDR3 is 14 amino acids long. V was clipped by 5 bases and J by 6 bases, with 16 bases between them. CDR3 region: CASSPPSWGDGYTF. CDR3 nucleotide sequence: TGTGCCAGCAGCCCCCCCAGCTGGGGAGATGGCTACACCTTC.

The chain combines TRBV5-5 with TRBJ1-1; 10 nucleotides agree with TRBD1. The CDR3 totals 15 residues. Germline V gives CDR1 SGHKS, CDR2 YYEKEE (reference sequence). The junction had 6 bases not matched to a gene; V was cut back by 2 bases and J by 5 bases. CDR3 DNA: TGTGCCAGCAGCTTCAGCGGGACAGGGGAAACTGAAGCTTTCTTT. This gives the protein CASSFSGTGETEAFF.

The chain links TRBV2 to TRBJ2-5; possible D gene TRBD2, 6 bases. The CDR3 spans 16 residues. The V gene's germline CDR1 is SNHLY and CDR2 FYNNEI. Trimming stripped 0 bases from V and 5 bases from J, with 16 bases between. The CDR3 sequence: CASSEALRRDEETQYF. For the CDR3, the DNA is TGTGCCAGCAGTGAAGCGCTTAGGAGGGATGAGGAGACCCAGTACTTC.

This clone turned up a few times. The chain uses TRBV27 and TRBJ1-2; D is ambiguous. The ends were cut back, 3 bases at V and 3 bases at J, with 8 bases in the middle. Germline CDR1 MNHEY, CDR2 SMNVEV (reference sequence). The CDR3 covers 13 residues. The CDR3 loop is CASSFWAHYGYTF. CDR3 in DNA: TGTGCCAGCAGTTTTTGGGCACACTATGGCTACACCTTC.

This clone was counted only a few times. The chain recombines TRBV5-4 with TRBJ1-2, with D unresolved. The germline V gene has CDR1 SGHNT and CDR2 YYREEE (reference sequence). CDR3 length: 12 amino acids. V shed 0 bases and J shed 7 bases, with 7 bases lying between them. The CDR3 bases are TGTGCCAGCAGCTTGGATGGGGTTGGCTACACCTTC. This translates into CASSLDGVGYTF.

The chain couples TRBV11-2 to TRBJ2-7; D assignment may be TRBD1 or TRBD2 (5 bases each). Germline V gives CDR1 SGHAT, CDR2 FQNNGV. There are 15 residues in the CDR3. Deletions cut 7 bases from V and 3 bases from J, with 19 bases between. The CDR3 is CASTIHGGGSYEQYF. The CDR3 DNA follows: TGTGCCAGCACCATTCATGGGGGTGGTAGCTACGAGCAGTACTTC.

The chain combines TRBV7-9 with TRBJ2-2; possibly TRBD1 for D (5 bases). This CDR3 is built from 16 residues. CDR1 is SEHNR, CDR2 FQNEAQ, per germline (reference sequence). Trimming left V 1 base short and J 3 bases short, with 12 bases between. As DNA, the CDR3 is TGTGCCAGCAGCTTAGGGCAGGGCGGTGACACCGGGGAGCTGTTTTTT. Its translation: CASSLGQGGDTGELFF.

The rearrangement links TRBV5-1 to TRBJ2-7; D is unresolved. The ends were cut back, 0 bases at V and 2 bases at J, with 9 bases in the middle. Germline V gene data show CDR1 as SGHRS and CDR2 as YFSETQ. The CDR3 loop spans 14 amino acids. In nucleotides, the CDR3 is TGCGCCAGCAGCTTGGATGACATGCCCTACGAGCAGTACTTC. This codes for CASSLDDMPYEQYF. Combining the CDR3 with reference TRBV5-1 and TRBJ2-7 gives the whole variable domain KAGVTQTPRYLIKTRGQQVTLSCSPISGHRSVSWYQQTPGQGLQFLFEYFSETQRNKGNFPGRFSGRQFSNSRSEMNVSTLELGDSALYLCASSLDDMPYEQYFGPGTRLTVT.

The chain carries TRBV10-3 and TRBJ2-3; D may be TRBD2 (7 bases). The V gene lost 6 bases and the J gene lost 4 bases, with 20 bases spanning the gap. This CDR3 has 16 residues. The germline V gene encodes CDR1 ENHRY and CDR2 SYGVKD. CDR3 DNA: TGTGCCATCAGGGACCTTACCGGGGGGCTTCCAGATACGCAGTATTTT. Encoded protein: CAIRDLTGGLPDTQYF.

V gene TRBV5-1 combines with J gene TRBJ2-2; TRBD1 or TRBD2 may be the D gene (6 bases each). V was shortened by 0 bases and J by 7 bases, with 10 bases between the two germline ends. CDR3 size: 14 residues. Germline CDR1 reads SGHRS; CDR2 reads YFSETQ. DNA for the CDR3: TGCGCCAGCAGCTTGGAGGGGGGTATCGGGGAGCTGTTTTTT. It is translated as CASSLEGGIGELFF.

This clone was seen only a few times. This chain links TRBV19 with TRBJ1-3, with a tentative D call TRBD1 (6 bases). CDR1 and CDR2 from the germline V gene are LNHDA and SQIVND (reference sequence). CDR3 length equals 16 residues. CDR3 DNA sequence: TGTGCGGTCGGGGCCACAGGGACGGGTTCAAGGAACACCATATATTTT. This gives the protein CAVGATGTGSRNTIYF.

The rearrangement links TRBV5-4 to TRBJ1-2; no reliable D call. Germline values: CDR1 SGHNT, CDR2 YYREEE (reference sequence). CDR3 length equals 13 residues. The V end lost 5 bases, the J end lost 4 bases, and 12 bases lay between the germline ends. In nucleotides, the CDR3 is TGTGCCAGCAGACCTACAGAGAGCTATGGCTACACCTTC. It specifies CASRPTESYGYTF.

The J gene is TRBJ1-1, the V gene TRBV5-1, with TRBD1 as a possible D gene (6 bases). The CDR3 contains 16 residues. Germline CDR1 SGHRS, CDR2 YFSETQ. Trimming cost V 3 bases and J 4 bases, with 19 bases left between them. The DNA of the CDR3 is TGCGCCAGCAGCTCGCCTTTAGGGGGGACCCCCACTGAAGCTTTCTTT. As protein: CASSSPLGGTPTEAFF.

V and J are TRBV5-4 and TRBJ2-1; 7 positions match TRBD1. The CDR3 is made up of 14 amino acids. The germline V gene encodes CDR1 SGHNT and CDR2 YYREEE (reference sequence). Trimming removed 0 bases from V and 5 bases from J; junction bases left unmatched: 2. The CDR3 DNA follows: TGTGCCAGCAGCTTGGACAGGGGCCACAATGAGCAGTTCTTC. This gives the protein CASSLDRGHNEQFF.

The gene calls are TRBV5-4 and TRBJ2-1, with D possibly being TRBD2 (6 bases). The CDR3 has 15 amino acids. The germline V gene has CDR1 SGHNT and CDR2 YYREEE (reference sequence). Trimming shortened V by 2 bases and J by 6 bases, and 15 bases separated the two germline ends. The CDR3 loop reads CASSLGGEGFNEQFF. The CDR3, as DNA: TGTGCCAGCAGCTTAGGCGGGGAAGGTTTCAATGAGCAGTTCTTC. The variable domain in full, completed from reference TRBV5-4 and TRBJ2-1, reads ETGVTQSPTHLIKTRGQQVTLRCSSQSGHNTVSWYQQALGQGPQFIFQYYREEENGRGNFPPRFSGLQFPNYSSELNVNALELDDSALYLCASSLGGEGFNEQFFGPGTRLTVL.

The chain couples TRBV9 to TRBJ1-2; TRBD1 aligns across 7 bases. This CDR3 contains 15 residues. The germline V gene encodes CDR1 SGDLS and CDR2 YYNGEE. The V gene end was trimmed by 4 bases and the J gene end by 0 bases; junction bases not matched to a gene: 6. The CDR3: CASSPGTAANYGYTF. CDR3 coding DNA: TGTGCCAGCAGCCCTGGGACAGCAGCTAACTATGGCTACACCTTC.